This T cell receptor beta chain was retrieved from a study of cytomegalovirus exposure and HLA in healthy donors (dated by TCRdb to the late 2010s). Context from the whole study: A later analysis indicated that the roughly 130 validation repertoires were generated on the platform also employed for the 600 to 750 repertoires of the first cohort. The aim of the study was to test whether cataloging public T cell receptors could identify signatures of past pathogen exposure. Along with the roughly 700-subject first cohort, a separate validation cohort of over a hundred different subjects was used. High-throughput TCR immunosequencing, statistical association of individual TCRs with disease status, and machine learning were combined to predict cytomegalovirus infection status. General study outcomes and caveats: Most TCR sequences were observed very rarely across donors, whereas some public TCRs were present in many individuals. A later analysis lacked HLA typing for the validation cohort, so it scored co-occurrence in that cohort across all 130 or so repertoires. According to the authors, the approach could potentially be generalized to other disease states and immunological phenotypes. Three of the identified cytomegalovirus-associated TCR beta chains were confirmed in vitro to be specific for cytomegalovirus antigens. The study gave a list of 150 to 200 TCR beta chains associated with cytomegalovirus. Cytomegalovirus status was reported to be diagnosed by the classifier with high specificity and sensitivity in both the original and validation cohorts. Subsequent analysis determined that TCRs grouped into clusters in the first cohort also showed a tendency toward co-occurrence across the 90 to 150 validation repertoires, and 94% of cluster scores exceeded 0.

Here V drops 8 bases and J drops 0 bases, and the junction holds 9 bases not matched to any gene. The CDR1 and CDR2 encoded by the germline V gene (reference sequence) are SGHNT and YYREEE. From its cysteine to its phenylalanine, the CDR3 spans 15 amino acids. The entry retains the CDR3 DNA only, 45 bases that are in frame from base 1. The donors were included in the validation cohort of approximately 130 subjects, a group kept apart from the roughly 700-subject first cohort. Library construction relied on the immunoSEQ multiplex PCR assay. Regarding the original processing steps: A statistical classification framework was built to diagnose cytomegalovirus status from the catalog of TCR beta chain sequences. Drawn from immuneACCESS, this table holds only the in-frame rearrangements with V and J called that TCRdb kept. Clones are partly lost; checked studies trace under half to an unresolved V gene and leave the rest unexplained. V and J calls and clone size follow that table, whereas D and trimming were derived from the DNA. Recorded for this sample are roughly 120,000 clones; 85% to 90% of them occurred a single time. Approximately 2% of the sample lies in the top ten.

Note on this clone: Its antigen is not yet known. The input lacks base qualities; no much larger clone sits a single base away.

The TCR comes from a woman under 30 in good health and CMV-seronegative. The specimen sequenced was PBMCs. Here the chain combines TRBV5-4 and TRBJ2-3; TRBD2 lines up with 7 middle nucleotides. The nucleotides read TGTGCCAGTACGAGAGCGGGAAAAAGCACAGATACGCAGTATTTT. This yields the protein CASTRAGKSTDTQYF. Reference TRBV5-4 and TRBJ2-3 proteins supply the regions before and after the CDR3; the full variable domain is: ETGVTQSPTHLIKTRGQQVTLRCSSQSGHNTVSWYQQALGQGPQFIFQYYREEENGRGNFPPRFSGLQFPNYSSELNVNALELDDSALYLCASTRAGKSTDTQYFGPGTRLTVL.